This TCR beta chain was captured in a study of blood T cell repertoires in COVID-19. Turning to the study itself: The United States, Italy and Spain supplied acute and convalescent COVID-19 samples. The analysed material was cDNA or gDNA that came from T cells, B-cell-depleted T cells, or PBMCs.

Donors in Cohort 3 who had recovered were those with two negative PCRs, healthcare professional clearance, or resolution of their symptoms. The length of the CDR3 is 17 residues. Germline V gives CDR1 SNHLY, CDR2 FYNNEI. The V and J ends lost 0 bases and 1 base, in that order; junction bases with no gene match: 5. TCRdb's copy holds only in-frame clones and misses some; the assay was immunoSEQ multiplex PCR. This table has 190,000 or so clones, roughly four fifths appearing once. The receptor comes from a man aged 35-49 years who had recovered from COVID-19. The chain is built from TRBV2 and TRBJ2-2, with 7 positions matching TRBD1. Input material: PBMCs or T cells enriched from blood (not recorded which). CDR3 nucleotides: TGTGCCAGCAGTGAAGCGCAGGGACAGCGGAACACCGGGGAGCTGTTTTTT. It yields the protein CASSEAQGQRNTGELFF.